The T cell receptor beta chain described here comes from a study of shared clonotypes between healthy human individuals. Each cell subset's genomic DNA was divided evenly among several immunoSEQ plates. The assay was immunoSEQ multiplex PCR, and TCRdb's table has in-frame clones only and misses some. The sample records about 770,000 clones, 55% to 80% being singletons. Notes on this clone: The target antigen is unknown.

Points from the study as a whole: Four donors held around 5% of naive CD4 clonotypes in common. The represented genetic and exposure-history diversity was limited by the small number of donors.

This CDR3 has 15 residues. Germline V lookup: CDR1 MNHEY, CDR2 SMNVEV (reference sequence). V lost 3 bases, J lost 2 bases, and 11 bases lay in between. Sequenced: memory CD4+ T cells sorted from blood. Subset defined: CD45RA-negative fraction. The chain carries TRBV27 and TRBJ2-1; either TRBD1 or TRBD2 may fit D (6 bases each). This TCR was sampled from a woman in her 30s in good health. For the CDR3, the DNA is TGTGCCAGCAGTTTCGCGCGGGACACCTACAATGAGCAGTTCTTC. This sequence encodes CASSFARDTYNEQFF.